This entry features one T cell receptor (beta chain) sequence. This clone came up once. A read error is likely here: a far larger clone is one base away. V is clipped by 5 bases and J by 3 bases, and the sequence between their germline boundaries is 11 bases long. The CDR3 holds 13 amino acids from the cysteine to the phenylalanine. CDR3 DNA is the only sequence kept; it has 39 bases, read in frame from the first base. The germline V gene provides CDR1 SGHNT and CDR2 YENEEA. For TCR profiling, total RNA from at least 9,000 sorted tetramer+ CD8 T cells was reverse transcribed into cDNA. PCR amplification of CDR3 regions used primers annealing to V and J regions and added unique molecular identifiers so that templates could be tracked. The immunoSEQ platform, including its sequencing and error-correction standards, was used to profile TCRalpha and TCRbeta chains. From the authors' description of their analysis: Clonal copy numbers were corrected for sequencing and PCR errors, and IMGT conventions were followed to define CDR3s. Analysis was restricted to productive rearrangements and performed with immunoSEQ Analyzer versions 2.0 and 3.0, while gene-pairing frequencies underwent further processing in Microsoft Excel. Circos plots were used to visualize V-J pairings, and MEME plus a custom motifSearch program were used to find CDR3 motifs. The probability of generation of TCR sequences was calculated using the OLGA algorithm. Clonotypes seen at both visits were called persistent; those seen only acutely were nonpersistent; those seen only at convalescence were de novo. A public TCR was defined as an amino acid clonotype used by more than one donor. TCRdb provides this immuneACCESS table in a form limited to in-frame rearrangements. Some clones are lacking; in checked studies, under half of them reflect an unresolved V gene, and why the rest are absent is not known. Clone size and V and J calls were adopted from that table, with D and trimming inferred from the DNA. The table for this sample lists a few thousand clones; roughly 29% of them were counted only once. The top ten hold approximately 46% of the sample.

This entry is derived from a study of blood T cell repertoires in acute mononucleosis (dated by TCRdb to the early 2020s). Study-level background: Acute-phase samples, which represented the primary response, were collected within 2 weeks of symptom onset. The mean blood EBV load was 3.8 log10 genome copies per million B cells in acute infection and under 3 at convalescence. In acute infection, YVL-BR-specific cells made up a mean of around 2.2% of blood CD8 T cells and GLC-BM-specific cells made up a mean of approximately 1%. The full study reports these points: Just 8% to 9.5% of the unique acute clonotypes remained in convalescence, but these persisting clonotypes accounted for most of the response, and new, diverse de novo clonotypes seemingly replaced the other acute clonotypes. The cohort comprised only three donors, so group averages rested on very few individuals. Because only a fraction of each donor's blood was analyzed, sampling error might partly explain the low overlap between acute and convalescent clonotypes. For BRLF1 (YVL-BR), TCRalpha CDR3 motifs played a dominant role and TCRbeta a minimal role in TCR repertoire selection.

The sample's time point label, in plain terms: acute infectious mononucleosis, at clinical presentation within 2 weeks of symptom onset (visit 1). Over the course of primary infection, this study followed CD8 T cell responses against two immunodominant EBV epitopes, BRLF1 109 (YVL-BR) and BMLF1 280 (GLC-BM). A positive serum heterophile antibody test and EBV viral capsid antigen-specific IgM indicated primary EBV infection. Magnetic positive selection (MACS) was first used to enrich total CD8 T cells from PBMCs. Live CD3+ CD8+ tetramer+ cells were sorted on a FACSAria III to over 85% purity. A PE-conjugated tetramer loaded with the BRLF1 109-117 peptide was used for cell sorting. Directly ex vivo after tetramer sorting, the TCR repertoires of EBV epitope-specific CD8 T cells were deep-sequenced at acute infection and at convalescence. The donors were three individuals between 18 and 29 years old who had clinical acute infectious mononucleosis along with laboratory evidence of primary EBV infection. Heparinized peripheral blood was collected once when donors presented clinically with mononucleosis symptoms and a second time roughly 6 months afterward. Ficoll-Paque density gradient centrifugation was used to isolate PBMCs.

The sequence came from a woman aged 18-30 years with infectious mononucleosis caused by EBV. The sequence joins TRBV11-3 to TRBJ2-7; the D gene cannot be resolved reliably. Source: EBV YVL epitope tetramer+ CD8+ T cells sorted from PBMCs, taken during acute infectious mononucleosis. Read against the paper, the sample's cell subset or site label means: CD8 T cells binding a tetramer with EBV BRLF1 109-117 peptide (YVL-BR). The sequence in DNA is TGTGCCAGCAGCCAGCTAGGTAGCTACGAGCAGTACTTC. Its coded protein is CASSQLGSYEQYF.